The 13 T cell receptor beta chains given below trace back to one sample, sequenced in a study of T cells in women clearing cervical HPV infection. Sequenced by immunoSEQ multiplex PCR; TCRdb stores in-frame clones only, minus some. In total, the table holds tens of thousands of clones. The sample taken for sequencing was blood buffy coat. These receptors originate from a woman between 18 and 70 years old with a cervical HPV16 infection that either progressed to CIN3+ or cleared (not recorded which).

Concerning this clone itself: The CDR3 extends 3 residues past the end of the read, so its final part is completed from the germline J gene. V and J are TRBV7-2 and TRBJ1-1; 7 bases are a match to TRBD1. From germline, CDR1 is SGHTA and CDR2 FQGNSA. The CDR3 sequence is 13 residues long. Losses at the gene ends were 8 bases for V and 2 bases for J; bases not matched to a gene: 5. CDR3 region: CASAGQYNTEAFF. The sequenced CDR3 bases are TGTGCCAGCGCGGGACAGTATAACACTGAA.

The CDR3 DNA, read in part, is TGTGCCAGCAGCCCCGGGACGGTGGACTACGAC. It translates to CASSPGTVDYD. In full, the CDR3 is CASSPGTVDYDYTF. The chain couples TRBV7-9 to TRBJ1-2; D is perhaps TRBD1 (5 bases). The CDR3 goes on 3 residues after the read ends, and that part is filled in from the germline J gene. Germline CDR1 and CDR2: SEHNR and FQNEAQ (reference sequence). CDR3 length equals 14 residues.

About this clone itself: The CDR3 end is not reached by the read, which stops 3 residues before it; the germline J gene fills it in. The genes are TRBV30 and TRBJ1-6, with 8 positions matching TRBD1. The CDR3 extends over 14 amino acids. From germline, CDR1 is GTSNPN and CDR2 SVGIG (reference sequence). V dropped 7 bases and J dropped 3; count of bases not matched to a gene: 5. The CDR3 protein is CAYGQGFYNSPLHF. CDR3 DNA, as far as it was read: TGTGCCTACGGACAGGGCTTCTATAATTCACCC.

As to this clone: The read ends 3 residues early relative to the CDR3; the germline J gene fills the gap. This chain joins TRBV5-1 and TRBJ2-5; maybe TRBD2 (6 bases). Germline V lookup: CDR1 SGHRS, CDR2 YFSETQ. CDR3 size: 14 residues. The germline V and J ends were trimmed by 4 bases and 4 bases, with 14 bases remaining between them. CDR3 bases read: TGCGCCAGCAGCCGGGACTTCGAATTAGAGACC. Protein sequence: CASSRDFELET. From start to end, the CDR3 is CASSRDFELETQYF.

A note on this clone: The read comes to an end 3 residues before the CDR3 does, leaving the germline J gene to fill in the end. The chain is built from TRBV7-9 and TRBJ2-5, with 9 bases that match TRBD2. Germline V gene sequence: CDR1 SEHNR, CDR2 FQNEAQ (reference sequence). This CDR3 region has 15 residues. Losses at the gene ends were 1 base for V and 1 base for J; bases not matched to a gene: 1. The DNA read from the CDR3 is TGTGCCAGCAGCTTAGTAGCGGGGGCCCAAGAGACC. This encodes CASSLVAGAQET. The complete CDR3 protein is CASSLVAGAQETQYF. Full variable domain (rest looked up from reference TRBV7-9 and TRBJ2-5): DTGVSQNPRHKITKRGQNVTFRCDPISEHNRLYWYRQTLGQGPEFLTYFQNEAQLEKSRLLSDRFSAERPKGSFSTLEIQRTEQGDSAMYLCASSLVAGAQETQYFGPGTRLLVL.

Note on this clone: The sequence runs out 3 residues before the end of the CDR3; the remainder is reconstructed from the germline J gene. V gene TRBV29-1 combines with J gene TRBJ2-3; 14 bases agree with TRBD2. The CDR3 covers 17 residues. Trimming at V came to 0 bases and at J to 5 bases, leaving 7 bases not matched to a gene. CDR1 and CDR2 (germline): SQVTM, ANQGSEA. CDR3: CSVEEPGLAGEIDTQYF. The CDR3 bases that were read are TGCAGCGTTGAAGAACCGGGACTAGCGGGGGAAATAGATACG.

Notes on this clone: The read terminates 3 residues before the CDR3 end, so the remaining end is supplied by the germline J gene. The V call is TRBV18, the J call TRBJ2-3, with 12 bases matching TRBD1. The CDR3 loop spans 16 amino acids. CDR1 is KGHSH and CDR2 is LQKENI in the germline V gene. With 2 bases clipped from V and 3 bases from J, the junction kept 3 bases outside the gene matches. The CDR3 loop reads CASSPRGQGATDTQYF. The DNA read from the CDR3 is TGTGCCAGCTCACCAAGGGGACAGGGGGCAACAGATACG.

About this clone: With the read ending 3 residues before the CDR3 end, the germline J gene is used to fill in that end. The chain is built from TRBV7-2 and TRBJ1-2, with 7 bases aligning to TRBD1. The CDR3 sequence is 13 residues long. Germline V gene data show CDR1 as SGHTA and CDR2 as FQGNSA. CDR3 DNA (partial): TGTGCCAGCAGCTTGACAGGGTTGAATGAC. This translates into CASSLTGLND. The entire CDR3 sequence reads CASSLTGLNDYTF.

The CDR3 region is CASSQLDRSSEQYF. CDR3 bases read: TGTGCCAGCTCACAGTTGGACAGGAGCAGCGAG. The genes are TRBV2 and TRBJ2-7, with TRBD1 matching 7 bases. The read falls 3 residues short of the CDR3 end, and the missing part is taken from the germline J gene. The CDR3 runs 14 residues. CDR1 is SNHLY and CDR2 is FYNNEI in the germline V gene. Losses at the gene ends were 8 bases for V and 6 bases for J; bases not matched to a gene: 13.

A remark on this clone: The CDR3 extends 3 residues past the end of the read, so its final part is completed from the germline J gene. This chain joins TRBV20-1 and TRBJ2-3; weak D call: TRBD2 (6 bases). With 5 bases removed from V and 0 bases from J, the gap between germline ends came to 12 bases. The CDR3 is 14 amino acids. CDR1 is DFQATT, CDR2 SNEGSKA, per germline (reference sequence). The CDR3: CSAPPAGSTDTQYF. The covered CDR3 bases are TGCAGTGCTCCGCCGGCGGGGAGCACAGATACG.

On this clone itself: The sequence runs out 3 residues before the end of the CDR3; the remainder is reconstructed from the germline J gene. This chain uses TRBV19 with TRBJ1-2; D unresolved. Germline-derived CDR1 and CDR2 are LNHDA and SQIVND (reference sequence). The CDR3 runs 14 residues. The DNA read from the CDR3 is TGTGCCAGTAGTGAGAGTTGGCGCACAGATACC. It is translated as CASSESWRTDT. The whole CDR3 region reads CASSESWRTDTYTF.

About this clone: The DNA ends 3 residues before the CDR3 does, and the rest of the CDR3 is filled in from the germline J gene. The V and J genes are TRBV5-1 and TRBJ2-3, with TRBD1 identical over 9 bases. Germline V CDR1 and CDR2: SGHRS, YFSETQ. With V trimmed by 0 bases and J by 4 bases, 0 bases remained unmatched. The CDR3 spans 14 residues. The part of the CDR3 DNA that was read is TGCGCCAGCAGCTTGGGACAGGGGGCAGATACG. Its translation: CASSLGQGADT. The whole CDR3 is CASSLGQGADTQYF.

Notes on this clone: The CDR3 extends 3 residues past the end of the read, so its final part is completed from the germline J gene. The V gene is TRBV27, the J gene TRBJ1-6, with 10 nucleotides matching TRBD1. The CDR3 spans 19 residues. V dropped 9 bases and J dropped 0; count of bases not matched to a gene: 14. The germline V gene has CDR1 MNHEY and CDR2 SMNVEV (reference sequence). CDR3 DNA (partial): TGTGCCAGACTTAACCGGGACAGGGGCCGGAGCTCCTATAATTCACCC. Protein: CARLNRDRGRSSYNSP. The whole CDR3 region reads CARLNRDRGRSSYNSPLHF.